The 23 T cell receptor beta chains reported below all come from one sample, sequenced in a study of T cells in Graves' hyperthyroidism and ophthalmopathy. TCR beta CDR3 regions were amplified from RNA transcripts. First-round RT-PCR of the TCR CDR3 relied on the HTBI primer set. One entry per CDR3 protein results from TCRdb running MiXCR on the multiplex PCR reads. The table has some 510,000 distinct CDR3 sequences, less than 25% seen once. Specimen: blood. Receptors were obtained from a man younger than 35 with Graves' hyperthyroidism.

CDR3 sequence reads: CASSLSSGNTGELFF. CDR3 nucleotide sequence: TGTGCCAGCAGTTTATCGTCAGGGAACACCGGGGAGCTGTTTTTT. V usage is TRBV27 and J usage is TRBJ2-2; no reliable D call. V was cut by 0 bases and J by 1 base, with 6 bases left in between. The CDR3 is made up of 15 amino acids. Germline CDR1 and CDR2: MNHEY and SMNVEV (reference sequence).

This clonotype came up a few times. The chain combines TRBV3-1 with TRBJ1-1; D is uncertain. V gave up 2 bases and J gave up 6 bases, with 13 bases separating them. Germline V gives CDR1 LGHDT, CDR2 YNNKEL (reference sequence). The CDR3 has 14 residues. The CDR3 sequence is CASSQYRERPEAFF. CDR3 nucleotide sequence: TGTGCCAGCAGCCAATATAGGGAGAGGCCTGAAGCTTTCTTT.

The chain joins TRBV7-2 to TRBJ1-1; D possibly corresponds to TRBD1 (5 bases). The CDR3 extends over 13 amino acids. V dropped 8 bases and J dropped 4 bases, with 14 bases sitting between them. The germline V gene encodes CDR1 SGHTA and CDR2 FQGNSA. In nucleotides, the CDR3 is TGTGCCAGCGATTGGAAGGGGTCCACTGAAGCTTTCTTT. Residues: CASDWKGSTEAFF.

This clonotype was found many times. This chain connects TRBV12-3 or TRBV12-4 to TRBJ2-7; TRBD1 matches at 10 bases. The CDR3 totals 14 residues. The J segment lost 1 base and the V segment lost 6 bases, leaving 3 bases of the junction unmatched. CDR3 in amino acids: CASSGTGASYEQYF. The CDR3 DNA follows: TGTGCCAGCAGCGGGACAGGGGCTTCCTACGAGCAGTACTTC.

This clonotype was seen many times. A clone one base away is much larger, so this may be a read error. The rearrangement links TRBV2 to TRBJ1-2; TRBD1 matches at 11 bases. The J segment lost 0 bases and the V segment lost 6 bases, leaving 9 bases of the junction unmatched. Germline-derived CDR1 and CDR2 are SNHLY and FYNNEI. There are 17 residues in the CDR3. CDR3 sequence: CASSAGTGGMANYGYTF. CDR3 DNA: TGTGCCAGCAGCGCCGGGACAGGGGGAATGGCTAACTATGGCTACACCTTC.

This clonotype was counted ten times or more. CDR3: CSARTSGPISYEQYF. The CDR3 DNA reads TGCAGTGCCCGGACTAGCGGGCCGATCTCCTACGAGCAGTACTTC. J is TRBJ2-7 and V is TRBV20-1; TRBD2 matches 11 bases. CDR1 is DFQATT and CDR2 is SNEGSKA in the germline V gene (reference sequence). V trimming: 6 bases; J trimming: 0 bases; junction bases outside the gene matches: 7. The length of the CDR3 is 15 residues.

CDR3 sequence reads: CASTDATGGIYEQYF. The DNA for the CDR3 is TGTGCCAGCACCGATGCTACCGGCGGAATCTACGAGCAGTACTTC. This rearrangement joins TRBV6-1 to TRBJ2-7; the D is unclear. Trimming stripped 7 bases from V and 3 bases from J, with 19 bases between. The CDR3 runs 15 residues. The germline CDR1 and CDR2 sequences are MNHNS and SASEGT.

This clonotype was picked up many times. V gene TRBV19 combines with J gene TRBJ1-1, with 10 bases lining up with TRBD1. Germline V gene lookup returns CDR1 LNHDA and CDR2 SQIVND (reference sequence). Trimming cost V 5 bases and J 0 bases; bases outside gene matches: 9. The length of the CDR3 is 17 residues. CDR3 nucleotide sequence: TGTGCCAGTAGTCGACGAGGGACAGGGGTGATGAACACTGAAGCTTTCTTT. This sequence encodes CASSRRGTGVMNTEAFF. Looking up the rest from reference TRBV19 and TRBJ1-1 gives the full variable domain: DGGITQSPKYLFRKEGQNVTLSCEQNLNHDAMYWYRQDPGQGLRLIYYSQIVNDFQKGDIAEGYSVSREKKESFPLTVTSAQKNPTAFYLCASSRRGTGVMNTEAFFGQGTRLTVV.

The chain carries TRBV6-1 and TRBJ2-5, with D hard to call. V was trimmed by 0 bases and J by 1 base, leaving 12 bases between them. The CDR3 sequence is 16 residues long. Germline lookup yields CDR1 MNHNS and CDR2 SASEGT. The CDR3 here is CASSEATRWSQETQYF. The CDR3 coding sequence is TGTGCCAGCAGTGAAGCGACCAGGTGGAGCCAAGAGACCCAGTACTTC.

This clonotype was seen at least ten times. The chain links TRBV12-3 or TRBV12-4 to TRBJ1-1; TRBD1 agrees at 7 bases. With 7 bases clipped from V and 1 base from J, the junction kept 12 bases outside the gene matches. This CDR3 spans 16 amino acids. The CDR3 nucleotides are TGTGCCAGCATTCCTCCCCGCGGGACAGCGAACACTGAAGCTTTCTTT. The encoded protein is CASIPPRGTANTEAFF.

This clonotype was observed many times. The junction departs from the called germline gene at one end, perhaps through a read error. The chain is built from TRBV6-1 and TRBJ2-4; perhaps TRBD1 as D (6 bases). The CDR3 covers 15 residues. Germline V CDR1 and CDR2: MNHNS, SASEGT. The CDR3 DNA reads TGTGCCAGCAGTGCCCGTGGGGGCGTGGTAGACATTAAGTACTTC. Translating it yields CASSARGGVVDIKYF.

This clonotype has a count of ten or more. This chain uses TRBV28 with TRBJ1-2; the match to TRBD1 covers 7 bases. Germline V gives CDR1 MDHEN, CDR2 SYDVKM. The CDR3 runs 15 residues. With 3 bases clipped from V and 5 bases from J, the junction kept 9 bases outside the gene matches. The CDR3 DNA sequence: TGTGCCAGCAGTTTCCCTAGACAGGGCCTTTATGGCTACACCTTC. Its translation: CASSFPRQGLYGYTF.

This clonotype has a single count. A read error may explain this, as a much larger clone is one base away. This sequence joins TRBV7-9 and TRBJ1-5, with D possibly TRBD1 on 6 matching bases. V lost 5 bases to trimming and J lost 6 bases, with 11 bases between them. Germline CDR1 reads SEHNR; CDR2 reads FQNEAQ (reference sequence). The CDR3 loop spans 13 amino acids. CDR3 in amino acids: CASSAQGAQPQHF. The DNA for the CDR3 is TGTGCCAGCAGCGCACAGGGAGCTCAGCCCCAGCATTTT.

There are many counts of this clonotype. V gene TRBV5-1 combines with J gene TRBJ1-2; perhaps TRBD1 as D (5 bases). CDR1 and CDR2 (germline): SGHRS, YFSETQ. This CDR3 is 14 amino acids long. V lost 5 bases to trimming and J lost 3 bases, with 14 bases between them. CDR3 bases: TGCGCCAGCAGAAGGGACCAGGTCGACTATGGCTACACCTTC. Its translation is CASRRDQVDYGYTF.

This clonotype was recorded many times. This CDR3 reads CASSRTGGGKTQYF. The CDR3 DNA reads TGTGCCAGCAGCCGGACAGGGGGAGGAAAGACCCAGTACTTC. The V gene is TRBV6-2 or TRBV6-3, the J gene TRBJ2-5; 10 nucleotides agree with TRBD1. In germline, CDR1 is MNHEY, CDR2 SVGEGT. V lost 6 bases, J lost 6 bases, and 7 bases stayed unmatched. The CDR3 has 14 amino acids.

This clonotype was recorded many times. V and J are TRBV27 and TRBJ1-1; 9 nucleotides line up with TRBD1. CDR3 length: 15 amino acids. Germline assignment: CDR1 MNHEY and CDR2 SMNVEV (reference sequence). V shed 6 bases and J 5 bases; nucleotides not matched to a gene: 10. DNA for the CDR3: TGTGCCAGCAGGAACTTACAGGGGGCGGGAACTGAAGCTTTCTTT. This codes for CASRNLQGAGTEAFF.

In this sample, this clonotype turned up a few times. The V call is TRBV20-1, the J call TRBJ1-5, with D perhaps TRBD1 (5 bases). Germline V gives CDR1 DFQATT, CDR2 SNEGSKA (reference sequence). Trimming stripped 1 base from V and 3 bases from J, with 13 bases between. The CDR3 sequence is 15 residues long. The CDR3 sequence is CSARAPGTLNQPQHF. The CDR3 nucleotides read TGCAGTGCTAGAGCCCCCGGGACCCTCAATCAGCCCCAGCATTTT.

The V gene is TRBV27, the J gene TRBJ1-2; D call uncertain. This CDR3 spans 13 amino acids. The germline V and J ends were trimmed by 2 bases and 4 bases, with 8 bases remaining between them. The germline V gene encodes CDR1 MNHEY and CDR2 SMNVEV (reference sequence). The CDR3 DNA is TGTGCCAGCAGTTTAAAAAACGGCTATGGCTACACCTTC. Encoded protein: CASSLKNGYGYTF.

On this clonotype: It is likely a read error, because the conserved phenylalanine at the end of the CDR3 is missing. Because the CDR3's place on the DNA is in doubt, the DNA is left out and the CDR3 is given as listed by TCRdb. V is TRBV6-1 and J is TRBJ1-1; the table's D call, TRBD1, was not checked against the DNA. The CDR3 extends over 13 residues, inclusive of both ends. Germline V CDR1 and CDR2: MNHNS, SASEGT. The CDR3 loop is CASSEVGQREACL.

This clonotype was seen many times. The chain recombines TRBV12-3 or TRBV12-4 with TRBJ2-7; 12 bases align to TRBD1. V trimming: 6 bases; J trimming: 7 bases; junction bases outside the gene matches: 10. This CDR3 spans 15 amino acids. The CDR3 DNA sequence: TGTGCCAGCAGACTCGGGGGACAGGGGGCGGAAGAGCAGTACTTC. Amino acids: CASRLGGQGAEEQYF.

The chain carries TRBV5-1 and TRBJ2-3; D is ambiguous. The germline CDR1 and CDR2 sequences are SGHRS and YFSETQ. CDR3 size: 12 residues. V gave up 4 bases and J gave up 2 bases, with 5 bases separating them. In DNA, the CDR3 is TGCGCCAGCAGCCCTTCCACAGATACGCAGTATTTT. This sequence encodes CASSPSTDTQYF.

The chain combines TRBV30 with TRBJ1-1; TRBD1 matches at 8 bases. CDR1 is GTSNPN, CDR2 SVGIG, per germline (reference sequence). The V gene end was trimmed by 1 base and the J gene end by 0 bases; junction bases not matched to a gene: 4. The CDR3 is 15 amino acids. DNA of the CDR3: TGTGCCTGGAGTGAAGCAGGGGGCTTGAACACTGAAGCTTTCTTT. This codes for CAWSEAGGLNTEAFF.

The table lists this clonotype with many counts. This chain joins TRBV7-8 and TRBJ2-7; 9 positions match TRBD2. CDR3 length: 15 residues. J lost 5 bases, V lost 4 bases, and 9 bases had no gene match. Per the germline V gene, CDR1 is SGHVS and CDR2 is FQNEAQ. DNA for the CDR3: TGTGCCAGCAGCTCGCCCGGGACTAGCATCCACGAGCAGTACTTC. Residues: CASSSPGTSIHEQYF.